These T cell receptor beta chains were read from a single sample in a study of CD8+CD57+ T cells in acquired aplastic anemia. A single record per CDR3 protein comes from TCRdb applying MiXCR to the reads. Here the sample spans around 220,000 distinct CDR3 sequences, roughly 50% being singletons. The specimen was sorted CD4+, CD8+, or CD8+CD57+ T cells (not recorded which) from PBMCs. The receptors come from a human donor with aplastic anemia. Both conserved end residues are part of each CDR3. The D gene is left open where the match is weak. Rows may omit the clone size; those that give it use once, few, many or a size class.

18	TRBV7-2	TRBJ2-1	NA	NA	CASSLASSGEGSYNEQFF	TGTGCCAGCAGCTTAGCATCAAGTGGAGAAGGCTCCTACAATGAGCAGTTCTTC
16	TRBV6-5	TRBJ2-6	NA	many	CASSTKSLAGANVLTF	TGTGCCAGCAGTACGAAGAGTCTAGCCGGGGCCAACGTCCTGACTTTC
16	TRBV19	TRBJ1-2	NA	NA	CASGSPAGGARYGYTF	TGTGCCAGTGGCTCCCCGGCGGGGGGCGCGCGGTATGGCTACACCTTC
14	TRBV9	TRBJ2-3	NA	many	CASSWSSGTDTQYF	TGTGCCAGCAGCTGGAGCTCTGGCACAGATACGCAGTATTTT
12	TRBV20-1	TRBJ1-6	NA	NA	CSVEGGGSPLHF	TGCAGTGTGGAGGGTGGCGGGTCACCCCTCCACTTT
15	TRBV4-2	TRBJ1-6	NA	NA	CASSQGAGRGSPLHF	TGTGCCAGCAGCCAAGGGGCAGGGAGAGGGTCACCCCTCCACTTT
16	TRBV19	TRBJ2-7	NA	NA	CASSQQGGAGSYEQYF	TGTGCCAGTAGTCAACAGGGGGGGGCCGGCTCCTACGAGCAGTACTTC
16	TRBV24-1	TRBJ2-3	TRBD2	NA	CATSDRTSRSTDTQYF	TGTGCCACCAGTGATCGGACTAGCAGATCCACAGATACGCAGTATTTT
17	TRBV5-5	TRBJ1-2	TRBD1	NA	CASSSRQGSSFNYGYTF	TGTGCCAGCAGCTCCCGACAGGGGTCGTCCTTTAACTATGGCTACACCTTC
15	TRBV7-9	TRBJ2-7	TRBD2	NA	CASSQYLAGNDEQYF	TGCGCCAGCAGCCAATATCTAGCGGGGAACGACGAGCAGTACTTC